The 12 T cell receptor beta chains presented below share a single source sample, sequenced in a study of control samples from healthy donors and cancer patients. The assay was immunoSEQ multiplex PCR, and TCRdb's table has in-frame clones only and misses some. The sample lists 75,000 to 95,000 clones, 93% occurring once. The sample taken for sequencing was blood. The receptor set was obtained from a woman aged 25 to 39 in good health.

This chain links TRBV7-8 with TRBJ2-5; tentatively, D is TRBD1 (6 bases). V lost 1 base to trimming and J lost 1 base, with 10 bases between them. The CDR3 totals 15 residues. From germline, CDR1 is SGHVS and CDR2 FQNEAQ. The CDR3 coding sequence is TGTGCCAGCAGCTTAGTATTGGGGGCCCAAGAGACCCAGTACTTC. Amino acid sequence: CASSLVLGAQETQYF.

The CDR3 spells CASSSGQGYSPLHF. DNA for the CDR3: TGTGCCAGCAGCTCCGGACAGGGGTATTCACCCCTCCACTTT. The chain recombines TRBV11-3 with TRBJ1-6, with 9 bases identical to TRBD1. CDR1 is SGHNT and CDR2 is YENEEA in the germline V gene. Trimming took 4 bases from V and 8 from J; bases not matched to a gene: 3. The CDR3 runs 14 residues.

The chain has TRBV5-5 and TRBJ1-1; D unclear. Per the germline V gene, CDR1 is SGHKS and CDR2 is YYEKEE (reference sequence). CDR3 length: 13 amino acids. The germline V and J ends were trimmed by 0 bases and 3 bases, with 6 bases remaining between them. The CDR3 DNA sequence: TGTGCCAGCAGCTTGGACCGGGACACTGAAGCTTTCTTT. Residues: CASSLDRDTEAFF.

In the case of this clone: The same CDR3 also results from other DNA sequences found in this sample. The chain carries TRBV6-1 and TRBJ1-3; TRBD1 is a possible D gene (5 bases). Trimming cost V 0 bases and J 1 base, with 7 bases left between them. The germline CDR1 and CDR2 sequences are MNHNS and SASEGT. The CDR3 spans 15 residues. CDR3 coding DNA: TGTGCCAGCAGTGAAGCGGCAGGGTCTGGAAACACCATATATTTT. The encoded protein is CASSEAAGSGNTIYF.

The chain joins TRBV28 to TRBJ2-3; TRBD2 is a possible D gene (6 bases). Germline CDR1 and CDR2: MDHEN and SYDVKM. CDR3 length equals 11 residues. Between the trimmed V and J ends, which lost 6 bases and 6 bases, there was a span of 7 bases. CDR3 DNA: TGTGCCAGCAGAGGAGGGGATACGCAGTATTTT. Amino acid sequence: CASRGGDTQYF.

The J gene is TRBJ1-2, the V gene TRBV27; D perhaps matches TRBD1 (5 bases). Germline V gives CDR1 MNHEY, CDR2 SMNVEV (reference sequence). V was trimmed by 6 bases and J by 5 bases, leaving 16 bases between them. The CDR3 contains 14 residues. CDR3 amino acids: CASSPSGLRYGYTF. CDR3 nucleotides: TGTGCCAGCAGCCCTTCGGGACTGAGGTATGGCTACACCTTC.

The chain is built from TRBV5-1 and TRBJ2-1, with 10 nucleotides matching TRBD2. In germline, CDR1 is SGHRS, CDR2 YFSETQ. The CDR3 covers 18 residues. J was trimmed by 4 bases and V by 4 bases; bases with no gene match: 14. The CDR3 sequence is CASSPFPSGRDLYNEQFF. Written as DNA, the CDR3 is TGCGCCAGCAGCCCCTTCCCGAGCGGGAGGGATTTATACAATGAGCAGTTCTTC.

V is TRBV18 and J is TRBJ2-4; D possibly uses TRBD1 or TRBD2 (6 bases each). The germline V gene encodes CDR1 KGHSH and CDR2 LQKENI. Trimming left V 0 bases short and J 0 bases short, with 12 bases between. The CDR3 loop spans 17 amino acids. CDR3 sequence: CASSPPTGRGAKNIQYF. CDR3 DNA sequence: TGTGCCAGCTCACCACCCACAGGGCGGGGAGCCAAAAACATTCAGTACTTC.

This chain uses TRBV11-2 with TRBJ2-1; D may be TRBD2 (6 bases). Looked up from germline, CDR1 is SGHAT and CDR2 is FQNNGV. This CDR3 is built from 15 residues. Trimming removed 5 bases from V and 2 bases from J, with 13 bases in between. CDR3 residues: CASSLFSGTYNEQFF. DNA of the CDR3: TGTGCCAGCAGCCTTTTTAGCGGAACCTACAATGAGCAGTTCTTC.

The chain carries TRBV12-5 and TRBJ2-1; 8 nucleotides line up with TRBD2. Germline lookup yields CDR1 LGHNT and CDR2 FRNRAP. Trimming removed 4 bases from V and 9 bases from J; junction bases left unmatched: 11. CDR3 length equals 15 residues. The CDR3 loop reads CASGYTLSGIVEQFF. DNA for the CDR3: TGTGCTAGTGGTTACACACTTAGCGGGATCGTTGAGCAGTTCTTC.

The chain recombines TRBV19 with TRBJ1-3, with D perhaps TRBD1 (6 bases). In germline, CDR1 is LNHDA, CDR2 SQIVND (reference sequence). The CDR3 spans 15 residues. V lost 5 bases and J 3 bases, leaving 14 bases between the germline ends. CDR3: CASSLTGGFGNTIYF. In DNA form, the CDR3 reads TGTGCCAGTAGTTTGACAGGAGGGTTTGGAAACACCATATATTTT.

J is TRBJ2-7 and V is TRBV18; tentatively, D is TRBD2 (6 bases). V lost 0 bases and J 4 bases, leaving 13 bases between the germline ends. CDR1 is KGHSH and CDR2 is LQKENI in the germline V gene. The CDR3 extends over 15 amino acids. CDR3 residues: CASSPPGRGNYEQYF. The DNA of the CDR3 is TGTGCCAGCTCACCACCGGGGCGGGGAAATTACGAGCAGTACTTC.